This is a list of T cell receptor beta chains from one sample in a study of CD8+ T cells in alopecia areata. Data came from immunoSEQ multiplex PCR; TCRdb stores just in-frame clones and leaves some out. The data show roughly 250,000 clones, 67% seen once. This sample comprised CD4+ T cells sorted from blood, obtained at week 0. These TCRs come from a human donor with alopecia areata. The CDR3 runs from the conserved cysteine through the conserved F or W.

>TRBV5-1|TRBJ2-3
CASSTSGAVTDTQYF
>TRBV18|TRBJ2-1
CASSPNNEQFF
>TRBV6-5|TRBJ1-2
CASTRQGEYGYTF
>TRBV5-6|TRBJ2-5
CASSLVAGAQYF
>TRBV18|TRBJ1-6
CASSPPGNNSPLHF
>TRBV5-1|TRBJ2-1
CASSLQGPEHNEQFF
>TRBV5-4|TRBJ1-5
CASSLDSQPQHF
>TRBV27|TRBJ1-5
CASSPPVGPQHF
>TRBV29-1|TRBJ2-2
CSVLAGVPTGELFF
>TRBV5-6|TRBJ1-2
CASSLDAPGGYTF
>TRBV4-3|TRBJ2-2
CASSQDFTGELFF
>TRBV5-1|TRBJ2-2
CASKRDLRDTGELFF
>TRBV11-2|TRBJ2-2
CASSRSYTGELFF
>TRBV7-4|TRBJ1-5
CASSRSRDRNSNQPQHF
>TRBV2|TRBJ1-3
CASSVEGPNTIYF
>TRBV30|TRBJ1-5
CAWSAGGSNQPQHF
>TRBV7-8|TRBJ2-5
CASSFLAGAQETQYF
>TRBV29-1|TRBJ1-2
CSVAGSTYGYTF
>TRBV18|TRBJ2-5
CASSPIRAGDQETQYF
>TRBV5-4|TRBJ2-7
CASSRSGTEQYF
>TRBV29-1|TRBJ1-6
CSVRTANSPLHF
>TRBV29-1|TRBJ2-1
CSVLGLNEQFF
>TRBV2|TRBJ2-3
CASSTSGGCYF
>TRBV5-6|TRBJ2-3
CASRWTSGVQDTQYF
>TRBV15|TRBJ1-1
CATSTDRGTEAFF
>TRBV6-5|TRBJ1-6
CASSYGRLGNSPLHF
>TRBV30|TRBJ2-7
CAWSGDRGTYEQYF
>TRBV18|TRBJ2-7
CASSHTGTGGYEQYF
>TRBV7-2|TRBJ2-3
CASSFDRGTDTQYF
>TRBV5-1|TRBJ2-6
CASSLGRGALDSGANVLTF